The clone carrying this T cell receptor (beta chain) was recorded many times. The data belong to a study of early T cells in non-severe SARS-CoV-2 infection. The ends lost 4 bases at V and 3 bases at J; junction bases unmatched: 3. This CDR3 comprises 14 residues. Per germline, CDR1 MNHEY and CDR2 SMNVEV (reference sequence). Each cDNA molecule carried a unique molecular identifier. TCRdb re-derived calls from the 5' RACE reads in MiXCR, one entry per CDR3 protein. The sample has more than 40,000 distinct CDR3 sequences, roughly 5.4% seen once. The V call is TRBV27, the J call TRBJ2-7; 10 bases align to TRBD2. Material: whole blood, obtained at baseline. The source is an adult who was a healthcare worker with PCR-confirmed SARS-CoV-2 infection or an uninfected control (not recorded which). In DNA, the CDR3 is TGTGCCAGCAGTTCGCGGACTAGCGGCTACGAGCAGTACTTC. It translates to CASSSRTSGYEQYF.